The clone carrying this TCR beta chain has just a few counts. CDR3 size: 16 residues. Trimming took off 3 bases at V and 4 bases at J, with 17 bases between the two ends. The V gene's germline CDR1 is SGDLS and CDR2 YYNGEE. These data belong to a study of cytomegalovirus exposure and HLA in healthy donors. The PCR used 60 Vbeta and 13 Jbeta primers. Data came from immunoSEQ multiplex PCR; TCRdb stores just in-frame clones and leaves some out. Among 98,000 or so clones, 76% were seen once, and the ten largest hold 1.5% to 2.5%. Everyone who donated was a healthy bone marrow donor. Whereas donors were nominally healthy upon sampling, unrecorded immune exposures were probable.

This TCR was recovered from a middle-aged man in good health and CMV-seronegative. The chain couples TRBV9 to TRBJ1-3; D not resolved. The sequenced material came from PBMCs. The CDR3: CASSGVNQVTGNTIYF. CDR3 in DNA: TGTGCCAGCAGCGGCGTTAATCAGGTTACAGGAAACACCATATATTTT.